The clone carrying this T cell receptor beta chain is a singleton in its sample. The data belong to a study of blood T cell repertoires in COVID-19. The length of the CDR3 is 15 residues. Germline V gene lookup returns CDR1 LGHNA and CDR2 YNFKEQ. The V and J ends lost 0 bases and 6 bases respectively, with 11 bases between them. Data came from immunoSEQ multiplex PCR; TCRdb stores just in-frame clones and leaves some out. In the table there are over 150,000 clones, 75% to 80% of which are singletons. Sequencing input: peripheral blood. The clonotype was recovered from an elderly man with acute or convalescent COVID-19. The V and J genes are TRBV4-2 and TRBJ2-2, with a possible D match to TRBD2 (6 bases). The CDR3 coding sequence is TGTGCCAGCAGCCAAGACGTGGGGGGAGCCGGGGAGCTGTTTTTT. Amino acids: CASSQDVGGAGELFF.